Sequencing of this T cell receptor beta chain was carried out in a study of radiotherapy plus CTLA-4 blockade in lung cancer. Study-level information: Disease control was achieved by around 32% of patients, and objective responses by 15% to 20%. Study-level results: Per reports, early blood T cell clone dynamics, plus interferon-beta, forecast response most strongly. TCR clones from tumors expanded in blood after radiotherapy plus ipilimumab.

Germline-derived CDR1 and CDR2 are MDHEN and SYDVKM. The V and J ends lost 6 bases and 6 bases, in that order; junction bases with no gene match: 4. There are 13 residues in the CDR3. Chemo-refractory metastatic non-small-cell lung cancer patients received focal radiation with ipilimumab CTLA-4 blockade. This table comes from immunoSEQ multiplex PCR, and its TCRdb copy is limited to in-frame clones, with some not included. The sample comprises about 80,000 clones, around 86% of which are singletons, and 0.87% rests with the top ten. On this clone: Its cognate antigen is unknown.

The material was peripheral blood, obtained from a patient treated with radiotherapy plus ipilimumab. The receptor comes from a human donor with non-small cell lung cancer who had stable disease on radiotherapy plus ipilimumab. The chain combines TRBV28 with TRBJ1-5; TRBD1 matches at 8 bases. CDR3: CASRPTGGQPQHF. The CDR3 nucleotides read TGTGCCAGCAGACCCACAGGGGGTCAGCCCCAGCATTTT. Filled out from reference TRBV28 and TRBJ1-5, the complete variable domain reads DVKVTQSSRYLVKRTGEKVFLECVQDMDHENMFWYRQDPGLGLRLIYFSYDVKMKEKGDIPEGYSVSREKKERFSLILESASTNQTSMYLCASRPTGGQPQHFGDGTRLSIL.